These T cell receptor beta chains were read from a single sample in a study of cytotoxic CD8 clonotypes in ibrutinib-treated CLL. Clones were read by immunoSEQ multiplex PCR, and TCRdb kept only the in-frame ones, dropping some. The sample has roughly 160,000 clones; less than 85% are singletons. Sequenced here: PBMCs, sampled after 24 months of ibrutinib treatment. The source is a human donor with chronic lymphocytic leukemia. The CDR3 runs from the conserved cysteine through the conserved F or W. The D gene is left open where the match is weak. The size field is filled for only some rows; it gives once, few, many or a size class.

TRBD2	TRBV11-2	TRBJ2-7	-	CASSLRVLAGVGGSYEQYF	TGTGCCAGCAGCTTAAGGGTTCTAGCGGGAGTGGGCGGCTCCTACGAGCAGTACTTC
-	TRBV5-1	TRBJ1-1	-	CASSLGSGRQNTEAFF	TGCGCCAGCAGCTTGGGCTCGGGACGTCAGAACACTGAAGCTTTCTTT
-	TRBV15	TRBJ2-5	-	CATSREVGAQETQYF	TGTGCCACCAGCAGAGAGGTGGGCGCGCAAGAGACCCAGTACTTC
-	TRBV5-1	TRBJ2-3	-	CASSSNTDTQYF	TGCGCCAGCAGCTCGAACACAGATACGCAGTATTTT
-	TRBV7-2	TRBJ2-1	-	CASSLGAGNNEQFF	TGTGCCAGCAGCTTAGGCGCGGGGAACAATGAGCAGTTCTTC
TRBD1	TRBV4-1	TRBJ1-2	-	CASSPPGGYGYTF	TGCGCCAGCAGCCCACCAGGGGGCTATGGCTACACCTTC
TRBD1	TRBV4-2	TRBJ1-5	few	CASSPSQGNQPQHF	TGTGCCAGCAGCCCATCACAGGGGAATCAGCCCCAGCATTTT
-	TRBV29-1	TRBJ1-2	-	CSAIRGNGGYTF	TGCAGCGCCATAAGGGGCAACGGTGGCTACACCTTC
TRBD1	TRBV6-6	TRBJ1-1	-	CATLTGGNTEAFF	TGTGCCACTCTTACAGGGGGGAACACTGAAGCTTTCTTT
TRBD1	TRBV5-1	TRBJ2-7	once	CASSLGTGGREQYF	TGCGCCAGCAGCTTGGGGACAGGGGGTCGCGAGCAGTACTTC
-	TRBV7-9	TRBJ1-1	-	CASSPRGRSKGDTEAFF	TGTGCCAGCAGCCCCCGAGGGCGTAGTAAGGGGGACACTGAAGCTTTCTTT
TRBD1	TRBV6-5	TRBJ1-5	many	CASGTGNQPQHF	TGTGCCAGCGGGACAGGGAATCAGCCCCAGCATTTT
TRBD1	TRBV27	TRBJ1-5	-	CASSSLQGPRGNQPQHF	TGTGCCAGCAGTTCCCTACAGGGGCCTCGCGGCAATCAGCCCCAGCATTTT
TRBD1	TRBV2	TRBJ1-2	-	CASTGQGVYGYTF	TGTGCCAGCACCGGACAGGGGGTATATGGCTACACCTTC
-	TRBV18	TRBJ1-5	-	CASSPGLGQQPQHF	TGTGCCAGCTCACCAGGTTTAGGGCAACAGCCCCAGCATTTT
TRBD1	TRBV5-1	TRBJ1-2	-	CASSLTGQNDGYTF	TGCGCCAGCAGCCTCACGGGACAGAATGATGGCTACACCTTC
TRBD1	TRBV30	TRBJ2-3	-	CASTRDRASTDTQYF	TGTGCCTCGACCCGGGACAGGGCTAGCACAGATACGCAGTATTTT
-	TRBV12-5	TRBJ2-5	-	CASGPSGGETQYF	TGTGCTAGTGGTCCTTCCGGAGGGGAGACCCAGTACTTC
-	TRBV6-5	TRBJ1-5	-	CASSSPGGWQPQHF	TGTGCCAGCAGTTCCCCCGGGGGGTGGCAGCCCCAGCATTTT
-	TRBV4-3	TRBJ2-3	once	CASSQDHGNGDTQYF	TGCGCCAGCAGCCAAGATCATGGGAACGGGGATACGCAGTATTTT
TRBD1	TRBV9	TRBJ1-3	-	CASSVQGAGNTIYF	TGTGCCAGCAGCGTTCAGGGGGCTGGAAACACCATATATTTT
-	TRBV28	TRBJ1-4	-	CASSLPVATNEKLFF	TGTGCCAGCAGTTTGCCAGTAGCAACTAATGAAAAACTGTTTTTT
TRBD2	TRBV9	TRBJ2-7	-	CASSASGRLLHEQYF	TGTGCCAGCAGCGCGAGCGGGAGACTATTACACGAGCAGTACTTC
-	TRBV7-2	TRBJ1-5	-	CASSLSQGTQPQHF	TGTGCCAGCAGCTTGAGCCAGGGGACTCAGCCCCAGCATTTT
TRBD2	TRBV19	TRBJ2-1	-	CASSPFGTSGYNEQFF	TGTGCCAGTAGCCCATTTGGGACTAGCGGCTACAATGAGCAGTTCTTC
TRBD1	TRBV30	TRBJ2-2	-	CALPPGTGGAGGLLIGELFF	TGTGCCTTACCCCCCGGGACAGGGGGCGCGGGGGGATTACTCATCGGGGAGCTGTTTTTT
TRBD1	TRBV7-8	TRBJ1-3	-	CASSLSDRGLAGNTIYF	TGTGCCAGCAGCCTGTCGGACAGGGGGCTTGCTGGAAACACCATATATTTT
-	TRBV7-2	TRBJ2-4	-	CASSYEQGGIQYF	TGTGCCAGCAGTTATGAACAGGGAGGCATTCAGTACTTC
-	TRBV4-1	TRBJ2-7	-	CASSQGAGRSYEQYF	TGCGCCAGCAGCCAAGGGGCAGGCCGCTCCTACGAGCAGTACTTC
TRBD1	TRBV7-2	TRBJ1-2	-	CASSLYRGLNYGYTF	TGTGCCAGCAGCTTATACAGGGGCCTTAACTATGGCTACACCTTC
TRBD1	TRBV4-2	TRBJ2-5	-	CASSLSSRGFGETQYF	TGTGCCAGCAGCCTATCCTCCAGGGGGTTTGGAGAGACCCAGTACTTC
-	TRBV5-1	TRBJ2-7	-	CASSFPGPEQYF	TGCGCCAGCAGCTTTCCGGGGCCCGAGCAGTACTTC
-	TRBV18	TRBJ1-2	few	CASSPRDTYGYTF	TGTGCCAGCTCACCACGGGACACTTATGGCTACACCTTC
-	TRBV19	TRBJ2-3	once	CASSIVGDTDTQYF	TGTGCCAGTAGTATAGTGGGGGACACAGATACGCAGTATTTT
-	TRBV7-2	TRBJ1-2	-	CASSPMPGASAGYTF	TGTGCCAGCAGCCCTATGCCGGGGGCGAGTGCTGGCTACACCTTC
TRBD1	TRBV5-1	TRBJ1-5	-	CASSPGGAGQPQHF	TGCGCCAGCAGTCCAGGGGGCGCGGGACAGCCCCAGCATTTT
TRBD2	TRBV4-1	TRBJ2-7	-	CASSQSSGGAYEQYF	TGCGCCAGCAGCCAAAGTAGCGGGGGGGCATACGAGCAGTACTTC
-	TRBV7-9	TRBJ2-5	-	CASSLGTDFQETQYF	TGTGCCAGCAGCTTAGGGACAGACTTTCAAGAGACCCAGTACTTC
-	TRBV6-5	TRBJ1-1	-	CASSSSPVEGGTEAFF	TGTGCCAGCAGTTCCTCCCCGGTGGAGGGGGGGACTGAAGCTTTCTTT
-	TRBV9	TRBJ2-5	-	CASSGGGQETQYF	TGTGCCAGCAGCGGGGGTGGCCAAGAGACCCAGTACTTC
TRBD1	TRBV5-1	TRBJ1-6	-	CASSLDREGSPLHF	TGCGCCAGCAGCCTGGACAGGGAGGGTTCACCCCTCCACTTT
-	TRBV4-1	TRBJ2-4	-	CASSQVSLAKNIQYF	TGCGCCAGCAGCCAAGTGAGCTTGGCCAAAAACATTCAGTACTTC
-	TRBV9	TRBJ2-7	-	CASSTRQGAIRYEQYF	TGTGCCAGCAGCACCCGTCAGGGTGCGATTAGGTACGAGCAGTACTTC
-	TRBV9	TRBJ2-1	-	CASSGSRFPDNEQFF	TGTGCCAGCAGCGGATCCAGATTTCCAGACAATGAGCAGTTCTTC
-	TRBV18	TRBJ2-7	-	CASSRASDLYEQYF	TGTGCCAGCTCACGGGCCTCGGACCTTTACGAGCAGTACTTC
-	TRBV6-5	TRBJ1-2	-	CASSLESVYGYTF	TGTGCCAGCAGCCTGGAGTCAGTTTATGGCTACACCTTC
-	TRBV2	TRBJ1-3	few	CASRPNRAGNTIYF	TGTGCCAGCAGACCCAACAGGGCCGGAAACACCATATATTTT